What follows describes a single T cell receptor beta chain. The data were obtained in a study of T cells in narcolepsy. The CDR3 sequence is 14 residues long. V was cut by 4 bases and J by 4 bases, with 13 bases left in between. Germline assignment: CDR1 MNHNS and CDR2 SASEGT. TCRdb keeps only in-frame clones here, not all; method: immunoSEQ multiplex PCR. The data hold some 25,000 clones, with approximately 85% observed a single time. The sample comprised CD45RA- memory CD4+ T cells from PBMCs. This sequence was found in a human donor with narcolepsy. The rearrangement joins TRBV6-1 to TRBJ1-2; D remains unclear. The CDR3 is CASSGSVKSYGYTF. CDR3 bases: TGTGCCAGCAGTGGATCGGTCAAGAGCTATGGCTACACCTTC.